The next 6 T cell receptor beta chains were all read from a single sample in a study of cytomegalovirus exposure and HLA in healthy donors (dated by TCRdb to the late 2010s). The library was produced with the immunoSEQ multiplex PCR assay. For the multiplex PCR, a mixture combining 60 forward primers for TCR Vbeta segments and 13 reverse primers for TCR Jbeta segments was used. Drawn from immuneACCESS, this table holds only the in-frame rearrangements with V and J called that TCRdb kept. Clones are partly lost; checked studies trace under half to an unresolved V gene and leave the rest unexplained. The sample table lists 150,000 to 200,000 clones, about 80% of them with a count of one. The top ten hold around 2.3% of the sample. Sequenced material: PBMCs. The receptors here all came from a man between 50 and 59 years old in good health and CMV-seropositive.

Worth noting for this clone: Other DNA sequences within the sample encode an identical CDR3. The chain couples TRBV2 to TRBJ2-5; 9 bases line up with TRBD2. This CDR3 contains 15 residues. V trimming: 0 bases; J trimming: 2 bases; junction bases outside the gene matches: 1. Germline V gene sequence: CDR1 SNHLY, CDR2 FYNNEI. CDR3 DNA: TGTGCCAGCAGTGAAGCTAGCGGGGGACAAGAGACCCAGTACTTC. This codes for CASSEASGGQETQYF.

This chain joins TRBV5-1 and TRBJ2-5; 11 bases agree with TRBD1. V shed 5 bases, J shed 5 bases, and the junction held 11 bases outside the gene matches. CDR3 length: 16 amino acids. The germline CDR1 and CDR2 sequences are SGHRS and YFSETQ. CDR3 sequence (DNA): TGCGCCAGCAGACCGACGGACAGGGGGCGCGGGGAGACCCAGTACTTC. Protein: CASRPTDRGRGETQYF.

This chain connects TRBV7-9 to TRBJ2-3, with a possible D match to TRBD1 (6 bases). CDR3 length: 15 amino acids. Germline loops: CDR1 SEHNR, CDR2 FQNEAQ (reference sequence). Trimming took 5 bases from V and 6 from J, leaving 18 bases between them. The CDR3: CASSHRDTDFDTQYF. The CDR3 DNA reads as TGTGCCAGCAGCCACCGGGACACCGACTTTGATACGCAGTATTTT.

This clone was detected only a few times. This sequence joins TRBV4-1 and TRBJ2-1, with 14 bases identical to TRBD2. Germline CDR1 is MGHRA and CDR2 is YSYEKL. After removal of 1 base from V and 1 base from J, the junction contained 6 bases not matched to a gene. The CDR3 runs 19 residues. CDR3 coding DNA: TGCGCCAGCAGCCAAGGACTAGCGGGGGGGCCATGGTCCTACAATGAGCAGTTCTTC. Translation: CASSQGLAGGPWSYNEQFF.

V is TRBV6-5 and J is TRBJ2-5; perhaps TRBD2 as D (5 bases). The germline V and J ends were trimmed by 3 bases and 2 bases, with 13 bases remaining between them. This CDR3 comprises 15 residues. CDR1 is MNHEY, CDR2 SVGAGI, per germline. CDR3 bases: TGTGCCAGCAGTTATCAGCGGCCCCCACAAGAGACCCAGTACTTC. It translates to CASSYQRPPQETQYF.

This clone was seen a handful of times. The chain couples TRBV9 to TRBJ2-7; 8 bases are shared with TRBD1. Germline V gene sequence: CDR1 SGDLS, CDR2 YYNGEE. V gave up 2 bases and J gave up 7 bases; unmatched junction bases: 8. The CDR3 covers 14 residues. The CDR3 spells CASSVGQGAEEQYF. The CDR3 DNA sequence: TGTGCCAGCAGCGTGGGGCAGGGGGCGGAGGAGCAGTACTTC.